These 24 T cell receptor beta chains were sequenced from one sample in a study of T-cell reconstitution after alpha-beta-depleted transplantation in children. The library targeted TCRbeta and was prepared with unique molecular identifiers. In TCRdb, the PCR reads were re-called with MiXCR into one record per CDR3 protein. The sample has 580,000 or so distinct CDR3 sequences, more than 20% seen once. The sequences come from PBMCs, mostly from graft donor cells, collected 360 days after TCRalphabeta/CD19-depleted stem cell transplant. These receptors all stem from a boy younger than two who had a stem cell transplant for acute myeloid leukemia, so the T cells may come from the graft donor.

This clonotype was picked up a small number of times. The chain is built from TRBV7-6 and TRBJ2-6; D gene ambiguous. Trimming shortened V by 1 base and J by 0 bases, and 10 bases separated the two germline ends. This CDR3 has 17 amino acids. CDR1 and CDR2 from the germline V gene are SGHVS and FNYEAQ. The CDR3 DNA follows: TGTGCCAGCAGCTTAGGGCCTACTTTCTCTGGGGCCAACGTCCTGACTTTC. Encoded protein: CASSLGPTFSGANVLTF.

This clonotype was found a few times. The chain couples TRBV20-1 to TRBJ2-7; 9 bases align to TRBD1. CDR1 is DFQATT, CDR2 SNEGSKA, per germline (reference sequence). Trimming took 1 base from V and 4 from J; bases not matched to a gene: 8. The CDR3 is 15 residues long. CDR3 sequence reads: CSARVNRDRVYEQYF. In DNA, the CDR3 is TGCAGTGCTAGAGTTAACCGGGACAGGGTTTACGAGCAGTACTTC.

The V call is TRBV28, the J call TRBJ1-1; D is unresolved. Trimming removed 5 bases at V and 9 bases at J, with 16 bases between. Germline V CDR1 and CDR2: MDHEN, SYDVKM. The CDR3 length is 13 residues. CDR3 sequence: CASSTTAKGKAFF. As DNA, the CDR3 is TGTGCCAGCAGTACAACAGCCAAAGGGAAAGCTTTCTTT.

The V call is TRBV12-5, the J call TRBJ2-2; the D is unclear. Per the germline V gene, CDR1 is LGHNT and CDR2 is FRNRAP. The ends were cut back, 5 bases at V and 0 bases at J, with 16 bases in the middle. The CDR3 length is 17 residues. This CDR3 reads CASGPLTRTTNTGELFF. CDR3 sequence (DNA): TGTGCTAGTGGTCCCCTGACACGAACTACGAACACCGGGGAGCTGTTTTTT.

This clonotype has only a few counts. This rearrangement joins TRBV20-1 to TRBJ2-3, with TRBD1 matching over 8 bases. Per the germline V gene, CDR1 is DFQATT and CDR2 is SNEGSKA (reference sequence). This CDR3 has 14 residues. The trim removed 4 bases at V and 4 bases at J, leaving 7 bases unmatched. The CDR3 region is CSAIRDRFPDTQYF. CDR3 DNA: TGCAGTGCTATCCGGGACAGGTTCCCAGATACGCAGTATTTT.

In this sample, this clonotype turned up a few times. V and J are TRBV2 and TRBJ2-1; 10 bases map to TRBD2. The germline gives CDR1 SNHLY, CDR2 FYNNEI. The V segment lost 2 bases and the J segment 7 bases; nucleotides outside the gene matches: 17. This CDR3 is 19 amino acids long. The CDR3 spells CASSELWGLLAGVLNEQFF. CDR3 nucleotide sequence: TGTGCCAGCAGTGAACTTTGGGGTCTCCTAGCGGGGGTCCTGAATGAGCAGTTCTTC.

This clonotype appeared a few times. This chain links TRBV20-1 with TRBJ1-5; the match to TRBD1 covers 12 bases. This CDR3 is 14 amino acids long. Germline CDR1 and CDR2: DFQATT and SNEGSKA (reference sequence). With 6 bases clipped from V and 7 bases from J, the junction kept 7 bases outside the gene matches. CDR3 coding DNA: TGCAGTGCGGGGACAGGGGGCTCGAGACAGCCCCAGCATTTT. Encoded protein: CSAGTGGSRQPQHF.

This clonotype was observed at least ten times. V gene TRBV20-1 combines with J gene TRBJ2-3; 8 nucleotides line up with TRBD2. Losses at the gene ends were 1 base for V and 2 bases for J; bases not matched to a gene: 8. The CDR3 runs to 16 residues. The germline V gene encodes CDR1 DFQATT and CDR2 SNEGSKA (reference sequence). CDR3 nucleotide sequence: TGCAGTGCTAGAGCCCCCGGGACTAGTTACACAGATACGCAGTATTTT. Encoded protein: CSARAPGTSYTDTQYF.

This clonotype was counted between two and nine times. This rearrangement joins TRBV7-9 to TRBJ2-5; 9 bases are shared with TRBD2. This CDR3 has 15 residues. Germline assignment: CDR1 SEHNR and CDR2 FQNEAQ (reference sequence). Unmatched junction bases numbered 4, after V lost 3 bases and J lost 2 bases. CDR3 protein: CASSFERGAQETQYF. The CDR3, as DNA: TGTGCCAGCAGCTTCGAGCGGGGGGCGCAAGAGACCCAGTACTTC.

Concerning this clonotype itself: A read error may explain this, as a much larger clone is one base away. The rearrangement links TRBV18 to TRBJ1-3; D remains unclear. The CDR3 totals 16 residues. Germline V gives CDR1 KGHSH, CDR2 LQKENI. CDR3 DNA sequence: TGTGCCAGCTTACCAAGGAACAGCATCTCTGGAAACACCATATATTTT. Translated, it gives CASLPRNSISGNTIYF.

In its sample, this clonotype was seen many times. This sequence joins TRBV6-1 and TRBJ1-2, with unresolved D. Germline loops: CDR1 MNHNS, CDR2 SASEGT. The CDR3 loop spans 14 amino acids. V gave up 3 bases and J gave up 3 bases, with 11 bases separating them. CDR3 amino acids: CASSDVFSDYGYTF. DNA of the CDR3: TGTGCCAGCAGTGATGTGTTTTCGGACTATGGCTACACCTTC.

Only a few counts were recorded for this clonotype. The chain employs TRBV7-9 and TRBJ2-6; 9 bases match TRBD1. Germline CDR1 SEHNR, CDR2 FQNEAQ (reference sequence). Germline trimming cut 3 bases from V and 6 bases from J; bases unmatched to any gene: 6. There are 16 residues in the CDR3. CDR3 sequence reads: CASSFGQGSEANVLTF. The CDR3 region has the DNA TGTGCCAGCAGCTTCGGACAGGGGAGCGAGGCCAACGTCCTGACTTTC.

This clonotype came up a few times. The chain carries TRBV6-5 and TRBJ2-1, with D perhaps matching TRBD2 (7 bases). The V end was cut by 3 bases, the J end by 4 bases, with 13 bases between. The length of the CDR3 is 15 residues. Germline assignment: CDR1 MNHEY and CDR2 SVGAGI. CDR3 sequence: CASSYRGARYNEQFF. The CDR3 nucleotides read TGTGCCAGCAGTTATCGGGGGGCTAGGTACAATGAGCAGTTCTTC.

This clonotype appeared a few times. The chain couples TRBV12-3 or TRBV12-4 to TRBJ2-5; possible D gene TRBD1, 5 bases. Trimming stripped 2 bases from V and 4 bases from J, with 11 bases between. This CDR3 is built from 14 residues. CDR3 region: CASSLIGQIETQYF. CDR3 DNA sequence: TGTGCCAGCAGTTTAATAGGACAAATAGAGACCCAGTACTTC.

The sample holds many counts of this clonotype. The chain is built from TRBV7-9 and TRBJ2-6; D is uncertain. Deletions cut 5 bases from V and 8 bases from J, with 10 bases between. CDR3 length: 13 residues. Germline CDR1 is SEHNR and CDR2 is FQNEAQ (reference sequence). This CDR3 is CASSQLLTNVLTF. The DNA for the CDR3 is TGTGCCAGCAGCCAATTACTGACCAACGTCCTGACTTTC.

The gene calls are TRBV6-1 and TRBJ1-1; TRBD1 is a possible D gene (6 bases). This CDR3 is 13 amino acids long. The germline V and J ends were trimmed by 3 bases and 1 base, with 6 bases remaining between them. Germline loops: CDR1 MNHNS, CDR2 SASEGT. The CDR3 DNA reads TGTGCCAGCAGTGAGGGGGCGAACACTGAAGCTTTCTTT. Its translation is CASSEGANTEAFF.

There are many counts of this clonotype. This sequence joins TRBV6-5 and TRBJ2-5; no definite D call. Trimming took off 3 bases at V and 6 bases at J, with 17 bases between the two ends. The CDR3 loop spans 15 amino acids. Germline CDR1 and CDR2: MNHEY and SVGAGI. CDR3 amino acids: CASSYDLYGKQTQYF. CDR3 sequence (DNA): TGTGCCAGCAGTTATGATTTATATGGGAAACAGACCCAGTACTTC.

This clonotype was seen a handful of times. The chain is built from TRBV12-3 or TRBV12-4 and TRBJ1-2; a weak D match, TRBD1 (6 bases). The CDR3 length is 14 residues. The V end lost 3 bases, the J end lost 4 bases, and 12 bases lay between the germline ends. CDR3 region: CASSLGRGFYGYTF. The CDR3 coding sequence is TGTGCCAGCAGTTTGGGCAGGGGCTTCTATGGCTACACCTTC.

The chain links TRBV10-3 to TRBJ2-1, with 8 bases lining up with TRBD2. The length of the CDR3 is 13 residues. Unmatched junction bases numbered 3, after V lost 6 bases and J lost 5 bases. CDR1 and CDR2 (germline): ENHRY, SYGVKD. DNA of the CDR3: TGTGCCATCAGCGGGACTAGTGACAATGAGCAGTTCTTC. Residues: CAISGTSDNEQFF.

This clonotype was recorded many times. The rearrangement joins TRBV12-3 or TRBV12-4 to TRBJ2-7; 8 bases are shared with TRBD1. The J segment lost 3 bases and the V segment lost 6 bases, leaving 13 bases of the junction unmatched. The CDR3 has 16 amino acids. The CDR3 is CASSSYGTGALYEQYF. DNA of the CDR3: TGTGCCAGCAGCTCGTATGGGACAGGTGCGCTCTACGAGCAGTACTTC.

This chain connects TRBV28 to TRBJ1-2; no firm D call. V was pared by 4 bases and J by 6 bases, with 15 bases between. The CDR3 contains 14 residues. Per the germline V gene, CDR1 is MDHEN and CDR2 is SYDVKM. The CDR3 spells CASSSPPFAHGYTF. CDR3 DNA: TGTGCCAGCAGTTCCCCCCCCTTCGCCCATGGCTACACCTTC.

CDR3: CASSFGASAGETQYF. CDR3 nucleotides: TGTGCCAGCAGCTTCGGAGCTAGCGCTGGGGAGACCCAGTACTTC. The V and J genes are TRBV5-5 and TRBJ2-5; the D gene is possibly TRBD2 (6 bases). The CDR3 length is 15 residues. Germline lookup yields CDR1 SGHKS and CDR2 YYEKEE (reference sequence). V was cut by 2 bases and J by 5 bases, with 16 bases left in between. Filled out from reference TRBV5-5 and TRBJ2-5, the complete variable domain reads DAGVTQSPTHLIKTRGQQVTLRCSPISGHKSVSWYQQVLGQGPQFIFQYYEKEERGRGNFPDRFSARQFPNYSSELNVNALLLGDSALYLCASSFGASAGETQYFGPGTRLLVL.

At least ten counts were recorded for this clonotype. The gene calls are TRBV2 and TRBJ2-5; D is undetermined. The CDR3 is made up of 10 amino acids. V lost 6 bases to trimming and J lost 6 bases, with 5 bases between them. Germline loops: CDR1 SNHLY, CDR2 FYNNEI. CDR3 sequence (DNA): TGTGCCAGCAGGGTAAAGACCCAGTACTTC. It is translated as CASRVKTQYF.

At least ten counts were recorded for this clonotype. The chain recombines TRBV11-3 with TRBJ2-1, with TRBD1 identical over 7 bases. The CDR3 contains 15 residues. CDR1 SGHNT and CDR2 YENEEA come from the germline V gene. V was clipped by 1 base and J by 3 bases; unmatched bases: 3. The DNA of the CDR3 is TGTGCCAGCAGCTTAGGGGACAGTGTCTACAATGAGCAGTTCTTC. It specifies CASSLGDSVYNEQFF.